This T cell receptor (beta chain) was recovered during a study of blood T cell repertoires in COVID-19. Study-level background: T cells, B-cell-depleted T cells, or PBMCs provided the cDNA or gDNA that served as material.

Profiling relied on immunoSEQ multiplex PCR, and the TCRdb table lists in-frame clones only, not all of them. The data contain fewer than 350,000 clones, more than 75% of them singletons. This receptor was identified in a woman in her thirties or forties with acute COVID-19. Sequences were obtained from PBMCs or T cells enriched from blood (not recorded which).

DNA for the CDR3: TGTGCCAGCAGTAGCGGAGGGACAGGGGGCGCTGAGCAGTTCTTC. Protein: CASSSGGTGGAEQFF. The chain joins TRBV6-5 to TRBJ2-1, with 12 bases fitting TRBD1. V shed 5 bases and J 9 bases; nucleotides not matched to a gene: 8. Germline V gene lookup returns CDR1 MNHEY and CDR2 SVGAGI. This CDR3 region has 15 residues.